The 14 T cell receptor beta chains reported below all come from one sample, sequenced in a study of T cells in localized non-small cell lung cancer. Assay used: immunoSEQ multiplex PCR; TCRdb lists only in-frame clones, some missing. Among 32,000 or so clones, 90% were seen once, and the ten largest hold 4.1%. Specimen: peripheral blood, collected before any cancer treatment. The receptors were gathered from a man aged 35 to 69 with stage I lung adenocarcinoma.

This clone is a singleton in its sample. This chain connects TRBV5-1 to TRBJ2-3; no firm D call. V lost 3 bases to trimming and J lost 4 bases, with 6 bases between them. The germline CDR1 and CDR2 sequences are SGHRS and YFSETQ. The CDR3 consists of 12 residues. CDR3 amino acids: CASSSTADTQYF. The CDR3 nucleotides are TGCGCCAGCAGCTCAACAGCAGATACGCAGTATTTT.

The genes are TRBV11-3 and TRBJ1-1, with unresolved D. Trimming removed 3 bases at V and 2 bases at J, with 16 bases between. The CDR3 is 16 amino acids. Germline lookup yields CDR1 SGHNT and CDR2 YENEEA. CDR3 sequence reads: CASSFRTSPDNTEAFF. DNA for the CDR3: TGTGCCAGCAGCTTCCGGACCTCACCCGATAACACTGAAGCTTTCTTT.

This clone was seen once. The rearrangement uses TRBV13 and TRBJ2-7, with D perhaps being TRBD1 or TRBD2 (6 bases each). V dropped 3 bases and J dropped 6 bases, with 21 bases sitting between them. The CDR3 totals 16 residues. Germline V gene lookup returns CDR1 PRHDT and CDR2 FYEKMQ (reference sequence). The CDR3 DNA reads TGTGCCAGCAGCTTGTTCGGGGGCGGGTATGGCGGCGAGCAGTACTTC. This encodes CASSLFGGGYGGEQYF.

The chain carries TRBV19 and TRBJ1-6; D is unclear. The germline V gene encodes CDR1 LNHDA and CDR2 SQIVND (reference sequence). Trimming left V 8 bases short and J 9 bases short, with 11 bases between. The CDR3 runs to 12 residues. The CDR3 region has the DNA TGTGCCAGTTGCCTCGGCAGTTCACCCCTCCACTTT. Translating gives CASCLGSSPLHF.

The rearrangement links TRBV27 to TRBJ2-3; D gene ambiguous. Germline CDR1 MNHEY, CDR2 SMNVEV (reference sequence). The CDR3 is made up of 14 amino acids. V lost 2 bases, J lost 4 bases, and 10 bases lay in between. The CDR3 is CASSLERASDTQYF. CDR3 nucleotides: TGTGCCAGCAGTTTAGAACGGGCATCAGATACGCAGTATTTT.

The gene calls are TRBV4-1 and TRBJ1-2; possibly TRBD1 for D (5 bases). Germline V lookup: CDR1 MGHRA, CDR2 YSYEKL. V was pared by 8 bases and J by 0 bases, with 7 bases between. CDR3 length: 12 amino acids. The CDR3 sequence is CASGGSNYGYTF. CDR3 sequence (DNA): TGCGCCAGCGGGGGGTCTAACTATGGCTACACCTTC.

J is TRBJ2-3 and V is TRBV11-3; D is unclear. In germline, CDR1 is SGHNT, CDR2 YENEEA. The CDR3 sequence is 13 residues long. V shed 1 base and J shed 7 bases, with 9 bases lying between them. CDR3 in amino acids: CASSLGPINTQYF. The DNA of the CDR3 is TGTGCCAGCAGCTTAGGGCCAATCAATACGCAGTATTTT.

This clone occurred once. The chain links TRBV5-1 to TRBJ1-1; D may be TRBD1 (5 bases). Deletions cut 2 bases from V and 1 base from J, with 24 bases between. Germline V lookup: CDR1 SGHRS, CDR2 YFSETQ. There are 19 residues in the CDR3. The CDR3 DNA is TGCGCCAGCAGCTTCCGTGAAATAGGTGGGTCTAGGGGGAACACTGAAGCTTTCTTT. Translation: CASSFREIGGSRGNTEAFF.

Only one count was recorded for this clone. This rearrangement joins TRBV25-1 to TRBJ2-3; weak D call: TRBD1 (6 bases). The CDR3 runs to 17 residues. V was clipped by 5 bases and J by 2 bases, with 20 bases between them. Germline CDR1 reads MGHDK; CDR2 reads SYGVNS. The CDR3 bases are TGTGCCAGCAGTCCGACAACCGGGACAAAATACACAGATACGCAGTATTTT. The encoded protein is CASSPTTGTKYTDTQYF.

The rearrangement uses TRBV7-3 and TRBJ1-6, with 7 bases identical to TRBD1. CDR3 length equals 15 residues. CDR1 SGHTA and CDR2 FQGTGA come from the germline V gene. J gave up 4 bases and V 5 bases, and 5 bases lay outside the gene matches. The DNA of the CDR3 is TGTGCCAGCAGCCAGGGACAGATTTATAATTCACCCCTCCACTTT. It encodes CASSQGQIYNSPLHF.

The CDR3 loop reads CASSYVRSTDTQYF. As DNA, the CDR3 is TGTGCCAGCAGTTACGTCCGTTCGACAGATACGCAGTATTTT. The chain employs TRBV6-5 and TRBJ2-3, with unresolved D. The CDR3 consists of 14 residues. The germline gives CDR1 MNHEY, CDR2 SVGAGI. With 2 bases removed from V and 3 bases from J, the gap between germline ends came to 9 bases.

The chain employs TRBV4-2 and TRBJ2-7, with D possibly being TRBD2 (6 bases). There are 14 residues in the CDR3. Per germline, CDR1 LGHNA and CDR2 YNFKEQ. V lost 8 bases and J 0 bases, leaving 14 bases between the germline ends. CDR3 in DNA: TGTGCCAGCGCTCTGGGAGGAAGCTCCTACGAGCAGTACTTC. This sequence encodes CASALGGSSYEQYF.

V usage is TRBV6-1 and J usage is TRBJ2-2; 8 bases line up with TRBD1. The V and J ends lost 0 bases and 4 bases, in that order; junction bases with no gene match: 10. CDR3 length: 18 amino acids. Germline V gene lookup returns CDR1 MNHNS and CDR2 SASEGT. CDR3 sequence: CASSEAAGGAVRTGELFF. The CDR3 DNA reads TGTGCCAGCAGTGAAGCGGCAGGGGGCGCGGTACGCACCGGGGAGCTGTTTTTT.

For this clone: The junction departs from germline at one end; a sequencing error may be responsible. Other DNA sequences within the sample encode an identical CDR3. J is TRBJ1-2 and V is TRBV5-4, with D maybe TRBD1 (5 bases). From germline, CDR1 is SGHNT and CDR2 YYREEE (reference sequence). The CDR3 runs to 15 residues. The CDR3 reads CASSASGIPNYGYTF. The CDR3 coding sequence is TGTGCCAGCAGCGCCTCAGGGATACCTAACTATGGCTACACTTTC.